Listed below are T cell receptor beta chains from one sample, sequenced in a study of shared clonotypes between healthy human individuals. Libraries were prepared by immunoSEQ multiplex PCR; TCRdb keeps only in-frame clonotypes and omits some of them. The table includes approximately 440,000 clones, more than 70% detected once. Material: PBMCs. The source of these receptors is a woman in her 40s in good health. Some clones in this sample may be carry-over from other donors' samples. The CDR3 runs from the conserved cysteine through the conserved F or W. A D gene is named only where the DNA matches it firmly. Clone size is shown for a subset of rows, as once, few, many or a class of expanded clone.

clone size: few; V gene: TRBV5-1; D gene: .; J gene: TRBJ1-5; CDR3 protein: CASSLDGANQPQHF; CDR3 DNA: TGCGCCAGCTCCTTGGACGGGGCTAATCAGCCCCAGCATTTT
clone size: .; V gene: TRBV4-1; D gene: TRBD1; J gene: TRBJ2-1; CDR3 protein: CASSQENQGAYNEQFF; CDR3 DNA: TGCGCCAGCAGCCAAGAGAATCAGGGGGCTTACAATGAGCAGTTCTTC
clone size: .; V gene: TRBV18; D gene: .; J gene: TRBJ2-5; CDR3 protein: CASSPDRWETQYF; CDR3 DNA: TGTGCCAGCTCACCAGACAGGTGGGAGACCCAGTACTTC
clone size: .; V gene: TRBV6-1; D gene: TRBD1; J gene: TRBJ1-5; CDR3 protein: CASTTRGDQPQHF; CDR3 DNA: TGTGCCAGCACTACCAGGGGGGATCAGCCCCAGCATTTT
clone size: .; V gene: TRBV7-2; D gene: TRBD1; J gene: TRBJ2-7; CDR3 protein: CASSLVKGQGAEQYF; CDR3 DNA: TGTGCCAGCAGCTTAGTAAAGGGACAGGGGGCGGAGCAGTACTTC
clone size: few; V gene: TRBV18; D gene: TRBD2; J gene: TRBJ2-7; CDR3 protein: CASSPSGRGSYEQYF; CDR3 DNA: TGTGCCAGCTCACCGAGCGGGAGGGGGTCCTACGAGCAGTACTTC
clone size: .; V gene: TRBV28; D gene: .; J gene: TRBJ2-1; CDR3 protein: CASSPGTAGWFF; CDR3 DNA: TGTGCCAGCAGTCCGGGGACAGCGGGGTGGTTCTTC
clone size: .; V gene: TRBV5-4; D gene: .; J gene: TRBJ2-7; CDR3 protein: CASSLRGTYEQYF; CDR3 DNA: TGTGCCAGCAGCTTGCGGGGTACCTACGAGCAGTACTTC
clone size: many; V gene: TRBV30; D gene: .; J gene: TRBJ2-5; CDR3 protein: CAWSVGGVTGQETQYF; CDR3 DNA: TGTGCCTGGAGTGTAGGGGGGGTAACGGGGCAAGAGACCCAGTACTTC
clone size: .; V gene: TRBV28; D gene: TRBD2; J gene: TRBJ2-1; CDR3 protein: CASKPAGGSYNEQFF; CDR3 DNA: TGTGCCAGCAAACCGGCGGGGGGCTCCTACAATGAGCAGTTCTTC
clone size: .; V gene: TRBV2; D gene: TRBD1; J gene: TRBJ1-5; CDR3 protein: CASSAVGTGAEDQPQHF; CDR3 DNA: TGTGCCAGCAGTGCCGTCGGGACAGGGGCGGAGGATCAGCCCCAGCATTTT
clone size: .; V gene: TRBV28; D gene: TRBD1; J gene: TRBJ2-7; CDR3 protein: CASSPPPTGVSSAEQYF; CDR3 DNA: TGTGCCAGCAGTCCTCCCCCGACAGGGGTAAGTTCGGCCGAGCAGTACTTC
clone size: .; V gene: TRBV7-2; D gene: TRBD2; J gene: TRBJ2-3; CDR3 protein: CASSFTIAGEIWADTQYF; CDR3 DNA: TGTGCCAGCAGCTTCACGATAGCGGGAGAGATCTGGGCAGATACGCAGTATTTT
clone size: .; V gene: TRBV7-8; D gene: TRBD1; J gene: TRBJ2-7; CDR3 protein: CASSFAGTGAFYEQYF; CDR3 DNA: TGTGCCAGCAGCTTTGCCGGGACAGGGGCCTTCTACGAGCAGTACTTC
clone size: .; V gene: TRBV7-9; D gene: TRBD2; J gene: TRBJ2-1; CDR3 protein: CASSLSVAGVGDYSSEQFF; CDR3 DNA: TGTGCCAGCAGCTTATCTGTAGCGGGAGTGGGGGACTATTCCAGTGAGCAGTTCTTC
clone size: .; V gene: TRBV30; D gene: .; J gene: TRBJ2-5; CDR3 protein: CAWSPRPWTQYF; CDR3 DNA: TGTGCCTGGAGCCCTAGGCCGTGGACCCAGTACTTC
clone size: .; V gene: TRBV18; D gene: .; J gene: TRBJ1-1; CDR3 protein: CASSPALLAANTEAFF; CDR3 DNA: TGTGCCAGCTCACCCGCGTTATTGGCAGCGAACACTGAAGCTTTCTTT
clone size: .; V gene: TRBV7-8; D gene: .; J gene: TRBJ2-2; CDR3 protein: CASSSRRDTGELFF; CDR3 DNA: TGTGCCAGCAGCAGTAGACGGGACACCGGGGAGCTGTTTTTT
clone size: .; V gene: TRBV5-1; D gene: TRBD1; J gene: TRBJ2-2; CDR3 protein: CASSPRQGTGTGELFF; CDR3 DNA: TGCGCCAGCAGCCCTCGACAGGGAACGGGCACCGGGGAGCTGTTTTTT
clone size: .; V gene: TRBV18; D gene: TRBD2; J gene: TRBJ2-3; CDR3 protein: CASSPQIAGAGADTQYF; CDR3 DNA: TGTGCCAGCTCACCACAGATAGCGGGAGCGGGCGCAGATACGCAGTATTTT
clone size: .; V gene: TRBV28; D gene: .; J gene: TRBJ1-3; CDR3 protein: CASSLLKGSGNTIYF; CDR3 DNA: TGTGCCAGCAGTTTACTCAAGGGCTCTGGAAACACCATATATTTT
clone size: .; V gene: TRBV7-8; D gene: .; J gene: TRBJ2-2; CDR3 protein: CASSKVTGFRTGELFF; CDR3 DNA: TGTGCCAGCAGCAAAGTAACAGGGTTCCGGACCGGGGAGCTGTTTTTT
clone size: .; V gene: TRBV15; D gene: .; J gene: TRBJ1-2; CDR3 protein: CATSSGGANYGYTF; CDR3 DNA: TGTGCCACCAGCAGCGGGGGAGCTAACTATGGCTACACCTTC
clone size: .; V gene: TRBV19; D gene: TRBD1; J gene: TRBJ2-7; CDR3 protein: CASSAPGDRAYEQYF; CDR3 DNA: TGTGCCAGTAGTGCACCAGGGGACAGGGCCTACGAGCAGTACTTC
clone size: .; V gene: TRBV7-3; D gene: TRBD2; J gene: TRBJ2-5; CDR3 protein: CASSLASGTWTQYF; CDR3 DNA: TGTGCCAGCAGCTTGGCTAGCGGGACGTGGACCCAGTACTTC
clone size: .; V gene: TRBV28; D gene: .; J gene: TRBJ2-7; CDR3 protein: CAGTPLGQPSVEQYF; CDR3 DNA: TGTGCCGGCACCCCTCTTGGACAGCCCTCGGTGGAGCAGTACTTC
clone size: .; V gene: TRBV29-1; D gene: .; J gene: TRBJ2-2; CDR3 protein: CSVDRDPGELFF; CDR3 DNA: TGCAGCGTTGATCGCGACCCCGGGGAGCTGTTTTTT
clone size: .; V gene: TRBV5-4; D gene: .; J gene: TRBJ2-3; CDR3 protein: CASSWRRLDTQYF; CDR3 DNA: TGTGCCAGCAGCTGGAGGAGGCTAGATACGCAGTATTTT
clone size: once; V gene: TRBV19; D gene: .; J gene: TRBJ1-2; CDR3 protein: CASSITGSLYGYTF; CDR3 DNA: TGTGCCAGTAGTATAACCGGGAGTTTATATGGCTACACCTTC
clone size: .; V gene: TRBV5-1; D gene: .; J gene: TRBJ1-2; CDR3 protein: CASSLASVGSGYTF; CDR3 DNA: TGCGCCAGCAGCTTGGCGAGCGTGGGGAGCGGCTACACCTTC
clone size: few; V gene: TRBV7-2; D gene: TRBD2; J gene: TRBJ2-3; CDR3 protein: CASSTASGATDTQYF; CDR3 DNA: TGTGCCAGCAGCACCGCTAGCGGGGCCACAGATACGCAGTATTTT
clone size: .; V gene: TRBV6-6; D gene: .; J gene: TRBJ2-7; CDR3 protein: CASSQQYYEQYF; CDR3 DNA: TGTGCCAGCAGCCAACAATACTACGAGCAGTACTTC
clone size: .; V gene: TRBV6-4; D gene: TRBD2; J gene: TRBJ2-5; CDR3 protein: CASSDSQREEQETQYF; CDR3 DNA: TGTGCCAGCAGTGACTCCCAGCGGGAGGAACAAGAGACCCAGTACTTC
clone size: .; V gene: TRBV5-1; D gene: .; J gene: TRBJ2-1; CDR3 protein: CASSLVQANNEQFF; CDR3 DNA: TGCGCCAGCAGCTTGGTCCAGGCTAACAATGAGCAGTTCTTC
clone size: .; V gene: TRBV28; D gene: .; J gene: TRBJ1-5; CDR3 protein: CASSLGRDNQPQHF; CDR3 DNA: TGTGCCAGCAGTCTAGGCAGGGACAATCAGCCCCAGCATTTT
clone size: once; V gene: TRBV5-1; D gene: .; J gene: TRBJ2-5; CDR3 protein: CASSWGHMGTQYF; CDR3 DNA: TGCGCCAGCAGCTGGGGTCATATGGGGACCCAGTACTTC
clone size: .; V gene: TRBV27; D gene: .; J gene: TRBJ2-7; CDR3 protein: CASSSRHRVPYEQYF; CDR3 DNA: TGTGCCAGCAGTTCCCGCCACAGGGTACCCTACGAGCAGTACTTC
clone size: .; V gene: TRBV28; D gene: .; J gene: TRBJ2-7; CDR3 protein: CASKWAASYEQYF; CDR3 DNA: TGTGCCTCCAAATGGGCAGCCTCCTACGAGCAGTACTTC
clone size: .; V gene: TRBV20-1; D gene: .; J gene: TRBJ2-7; CDR3 protein: CSATMNYEQYF; CDR3 DNA: TGCAGTGCTACCATGAACTACGAGCAGTACTTC
clone size: .; V gene: TRBV18; D gene: .; J gene: TRBJ1-1; CDR3 protein: CASSRGARENTEAFF; CDR3 DNA: TGTGCCAGCTCTAGAGGTGCGCGGGAGAACACTGAAGCTTTCTTT
clone size: .; V gene: TRBV30; D gene: .; J gene: TRBJ2-3; CDR3 protein: CAWSSLLGEGDTQYF; CDR3 DNA: TGTGCCTGGTCTTCCCTTTTGGGAGAAGGCGATACGCAGTATTTT
clone size: .; V gene: TRBV4-1; D gene: .; J gene: TRBJ2-7; CDR3 protein: CASSQARLGIGFHEQYF; CDR3 DNA: TGCGCCAGCAGCCAAGCGAGGCTGGGCATAGGTTTCCACGAGCAGTACTTC